The clone carrying this T cell receptor beta chain was recorded many times. No antigen is known for it. This specimen belongs to a study of breast tumors, draining lymph nodes, adjacent tissues. The V segment lost 3 bases and the J segment 3 bases; nucleotides outside the gene matches: 5. This CDR3 comprises 15 residues. The germline CDR1 and CDR2 sequences are LGHDT and YNNKEL (reference sequence). General study findings and limits: Tumor T cell lymph node origin was a supported hypothesis, not proven. Findings are consistent with lymph node origin and intratumoral expansion of most tumor T cells.

Samples came from axillary lymph nodes draining the breast cancer. Via MiXCR, TCRdb re-called the multiplex PCR reads, giving one row per CDR3 protein. The sample includes over 150,000 distinct CDR3 sequences, approximately 31% of them seen just once. The V call is TRBV3-1, the J call TRBJ2-5, with 9 nucleotides matching TRBD1. The origin of this receptor is a female donor with breast cancer. Some clones in this sample may be carry-over from other donors' samples. Material: axillary lymph node tissue. CDR3 region: CASSHPWTGEETQYF. The CDR3 nucleotides are TGTGCCAGCAGCCACCCATGGACAGGGGAAGAGACCCAGTACTTC.